Listed below are T cell receptor beta chains from one sample, sequenced in a study of blood T cell repertoires in COVID-19. TCRdb keeps only in-frame clones here, not all; method: immunoSEQ multiplex PCR. Of approximately 240,000 clones detected, approximately 80% appear once; the ten largest clones hold nearly 5%. Sequencing used peripheral blood. These receptors all stem from a woman at least 80 years old with active or convalescent COVID-19. Both conserved end residues are part of each CDR3. The order of the fields is J gene, CDR3 length, clone size, D gene, V gene, CDR3 DNA, CDR3 protein. D genes are given only for firm matches. The size field is filled for only some rows; it gives once, few, many or a size class.

J: TRBJ1-4
length: 17
size: -
D: TRBD1
V: TRBV11-2
DNA: TGTGCCAGCAGCTCCGTCCCGGGACAGGGTCTCTGGGAAAAACTGTTTTTT
CDR3: CASSSVPGQGLWEKLFF

J: TRBJ2-3
length: 14
size: few
D: -
V: TRBV5-1
DNA: TGCGCCAGCAGCTCGAGAACAGGCACAGATACGCAGTATTTT
CDR3: CASSSRTGTDTQYF

J: TRBJ2-4
length: 15
size: -
D: TRBD2
V: TRBV2
DNA: TGTGCCAGCTACGCGGGGGGACTAGCCAAAAACATTCAGTACTTC
CDR3: CASYAGGLAKNIQYF

J: TRBJ1-4
length: 14
size: -
D: -
V: TRBV5-1
DNA: TGCGCCAGCAGCTTAGGGACACCAAATGAAAAACTGTTTTTT
CDR3: CASSLGTPNEKLFF

J: TRBJ2-2
length: 16
size: -
D: -
V: TRBV5-1
DNA: TGCGCCAGCAGCTTGGGAGTCGCTCAGGGCACCGGGGAGCTGTTTTTT
CDR3: CASSLGVAQGTGELFF

J: TRBJ1-1
length: 15
size: few
D: -
V: TRBV19
DNA: TGTGCCAGTACCCCGGGCGGGGGGGTTGGCACTGAAGCTTTCTTT
CDR3: CASTPGGGVGTEAFF

J: TRBJ2-7
length: 16
size: few
D: -
V: TRBV5-4
DNA: TGTGCCAGCAGCACAGGTGGGACTGGGGGAACCTACGAGCAGTACTTC
CDR3: CASSTGGTGGTYEQYF

J: TRBJ1-5
length: 15
size: few
D: TRBD1
V: TRBV5-4
DNA: TGTGCCAGCAGCAAAGGACAGGGTGGCAATCAGCCCCAGCATTTT
CDR3: CASSKGQGGNQPQHF

J: TRBJ2-7
length: 14
size: -
D: -
V: TRBV18
DNA: TGTGCCAGCTCACGACTCGGACAGAACTACGAGCAGTACTTC
CDR3: CASSRLGQNYEQYF

J: TRBJ2-7
length: 11
size: -
D: -
V: TRBV11-3
DNA: TGTGCCAGCAGCAACCCAGACGAGCAGTACTTC
CDR3: CASSNPDEQYF